These 4 T cell receptor beta chains were sequenced from one sample in a study of cytomegalovirus exposure and HLA in healthy donors. The PCR used 60 Vbeta and 13 Jbeta primers. Libraries were prepared by immunoSEQ multiplex PCR; TCRdb keeps only in-frame clonotypes and omits some of them. The table has approximately 130,000 clones, approximately 85% seen once. Source material: PBMCs. The origin of the receptors is a woman younger than 45 in good health and CMV-seropositive.

The chain carries TRBV5-1 and TRBJ1-1, with 9 bases aligning to TRBD1. The germline V gene has CDR1 SGHRS and CDR2 YFSETQ. The V and J ends lost 2 bases and 2 bases, in that order; junction bases with no gene match: 4. This CDR3 has 15 amino acids. CDR3 residues: CASSLGTGPNTEAFF. The CDR3 DNA follows: TGCGCCAGCAGCTTAGGGACAGGGCCTAACACTGAAGCTTTCTTT.

The J gene is TRBJ1-1, the V gene TRBV9, with D possibly matching TRBD1 (5 bases). V dropped 0 bases and J dropped 6 bases, with 15 bases sitting between them. The CDR3 length is 15 residues. The germline gives CDR1 SGDLS, CDR2 YYNGEE. The CDR3 DNA reads TGTGCCAGCAGCGTAGATGGGAGGGGTGCGGCTGAAGCTTTCTTT. Translating it yields CASSVDGRGAAEAFF.

The rearrangement uses TRBV11-2 and TRBJ2-1; D is unclear. V gave up 5 bases and J gave up 7 bases, with 9 bases separating them. CDR3 length equals 12 residues. Looked up from germline, CDR1 is SGHAT and CDR2 is FQNNGV. CDR3 sequence reads: CASSLQANEQFF. The CDR3 DNA follows: TGTGCCAGCAGCCTCCAGGCAAATGAGCAGTTCTTC.

The chain links TRBV7-9 to TRBJ2-1; D unresolved. The germline V gene has CDR1 SEHNR and CDR2 FQNEAQ (reference sequence). This CDR3 comprises 13 residues. The ends were cut back, 5 bases at V and 5 bases at J, with 10 bases in the middle. DNA for the CDR3: TGTGCCAGCAGCCCCCTCCCAGACAATGAGCAGTTCTTC. It specifies CASSPLPDNEQFF. The full variable domain, in which reference TRBV7-9 and TRBJ2-1 provide the parts outside the CDR3, is DTGVSQNPRHKITKRGQNVTFRCDPISEHNRLYWYRQTLGQGPEFLTYFQNEAQLEKSRLLSDRFSAERPKGSFSTLEIQRTEQGDSAMYLCASSPLPDNEQFFGPGTRLTVL.